Presented here are 7 T cell receptor beta chains from one specimen sequenced in a study of blood T cells in healthy people across ages. A sample-barcoded 5' primer and a J-beta primer mix were used in a second PCR of roughly 7 to 12 cycles. A single record per CDR3 protein comes from TCRdb applying MiXCR to the 5' RACE reads. The sample has over 1,500,000 distinct CDR3 sequences; around 50% are singletons. The sequencing sample was made of blood. The origin of the receptors is a woman aged 40 to 50 in good health.

The chain uses TRBV27 and TRBJ2-7; no clear D gene. CDR1 and CDR2 (germline): MNHEY, SMNVEV (reference sequence). V gave up 3 bases and J gave up 1 base, with 10 bases separating them. This CDR3 is built from 14 residues. Here the CDR3 reads CASSLVSRSYEQYF. DNA for the CDR3: TGTGCCAGCAGTTTGGTCAGTAGATCCTACGAGCAGTACTTC.

There are a few counts of this clonotype. The chain joins TRBV20-1 to TRBJ2-3; the match to TRBD2 covers 8 bases. The trim removed 1 base at V and 0 bases at J, leaving 9 bases unmatched. Germline CDR1 reads DFQATT; CDR2 reads SNEGSKA (reference sequence). CDR3 length: 17 residues. DNA of the CDR3: TGCAGTGCTAGAGTGGGAGCGGGGGCTGCTAGCACAGATACGCAGTATTTT. This translates into CSARVGAGAASTDTQYF.

This clonotype was seen a handful of times. This chain uses TRBV15 with TRBJ1-2; D is ambiguous. The ends were cut back, 5 bases at V and 3 bases at J, with 22 bases in the middle. Germline assignment: CDR1 LNHNV and CDR2 YYDKDF (reference sequence). The CDR3 is made up of 17 amino acids. CDR3 nucleotide sequence: TGTGCCACCAGCGAAGGGAAAGGCTCCACCGTTGACTATGGCTACACCTTC. Translating gives CATSEGKGSTVDYGYTF.

The chain has TRBV6-5 and TRBJ2-3, with TRBD2 as a possible D gene (7 bases). The CDR3 is made up of 15 amino acids. The V gene's germline CDR1 is MNHEY and CDR2 SVGAGI. V shed 4 bases and J shed 2 bases, with 13 bases lying between them. CDR3 protein: CASSWRGGPTDTQYF. The CDR3 bases are TGTGCCAGCAGTTGGAGGGGGGGGCCCACAGATACGCAGTATTTT.

There are a few counts of this clonotype. The rearrangement links TRBV27 to TRBJ2-5, with 9 bases fitting TRBD1. The CDR3 runs 15 residues. CDR1 is MNHEY and CDR2 is SMNVEV in the germline V gene (reference sequence). V lost 5 bases and J lost 1; bases outside the gene matches: 5. This CDR3 is CASSPNRGRQETQYF. The CDR3 nucleotides read TGTGCCAGCAGTCCAAACAGGGGGCGCCAAGAGACCCAGTACTTC.

This chain connects TRBV14 to TRBJ2-3; weak D call: TRBD1 (6 bases). The germline V gene has CDR1 SGHDN and CDR2 FVKESK. This CDR3 has 14 residues. V was clipped by 0 bases and J by 6 bases, with 10 bases between them. The CDR3 spells CASSQDQGLDTQYF. CDR3 nucleotide sequence: TGTGCCAGCAGCCAAGATCAGGGGTTGGATACGCAGTATTTT.

V and J are TRBV13 and TRBJ2-7; D is perhaps TRBD1 (5 bases). CDR1 is PRHDT, CDR2 FYEKMQ, per germline (reference sequence). The CDR3 has 12 residues. The germline V and J ends were trimmed by 4 bases and 7 bases, with 11 bases remaining between them. CDR3 protein: CASSSLRGEQYF. The CDR3 region has the DNA TGTGCCAGCAGCTCGCTTAGGGGAGAGCAGTACTTC.